Each of the 15 T cell receptor beta chains below was sequenced from the same sample in a study of T cells after yellow fever vaccination. TCRdb independently ran MiXCR on the 5' RACE reads; one entry per CDR3 protein. The sample contains hundreds of thousands of distinct CDR3 sequences, about 13% of which appear only once. Material: PBMCs, obtained on the day of the yellow fever booster vaccination. These receptors came from a young man who received the YFV17D yellow fever vaccine.

The V call is TRBV20-1, the J call TRBJ2-4; TRBD2 might be the D (6 bases). Deletions cut 7 bases from V and 5 bases from J, with 15 bases between. Germline lookup yields CDR1 DFQATT and CDR2 SNEGSKA (reference sequence). The CDR3 covers 13 residues. CDR3 bases: TGCAGTGTGCCCGACGGGGGAGAAAACATTCAGTACTTC. Amino acids: CSVPDGGENIQYF.

The V and J genes are TRBV29-1 and TRBJ2-5; 7 bases are a match to TRBD2. V was clipped by 4 bases and J by 5 bases; unmatched bases: 10. The CDR3 loop spans 14 amino acids. CDR1 is SQVTM, CDR2 ANQGSEA, per germline. This CDR3 is CSVVGREMWETQYF. DNA for the CDR3: TGCAGCGTTGTAGGGCGGGAGATGTGGGAGACCCAGTACTTC.

This clonotype was counted only a few times. The chain employs TRBV25-1 and TRBJ2-1; 7 bases agree with TRBD1. CDR3 length: 14 amino acids. The trim removed 2 bases at V and 8 bases at J, leaving 6 bases unmatched. The germline V gene encodes CDR1 MGHDK and CDR2 SYGVNS. The CDR3 DNA sequence: TGTGCCAGCAGTGAAGAGGGGGCAGTCTATGAGCAGTTCTTC. Protein product: CASSEEGAVYEQFF.

At least ten counts were recorded for this clonotype. The V and J genes are TRBV7-2 and TRBJ2-5; weak D call: TRBD1 (5 bases). The CDR3 has 15 amino acids. CDR1 is SGHTA, CDR2 FQGNSA, per germline. The V end lost 3 bases, the J end lost 4 bases, and 15 bases lay between the germline ends. CDR3 nucleotides: TGTGCCAGCAGCTTCCAAACAGGAATCCCAGAGACCCAGTACTTC. Amino acid sequence: CASSFQTGIPETQYF.

The V call is TRBV6-5, the J call TRBJ2-1; 8 bases are shared with TRBD2. In germline, CDR1 is MNHEY, CDR2 SVGAGI. The CDR3 totals 17 residues. J was trimmed by 7 bases and V by 2 bases; bases with no gene match: 13. CDR3 nucleotide sequence: TGTGCCAGCAGTTACCCGGGACTAGACTCCCTACAGAATGAGCAGTTCTTC. Its translation: CASSYPGLDSLQNEQFF.

This clonotype was seen more than once but under ten times. The gene calls are TRBV7-2 and TRBJ2-7; no firm D call. V was shortened by 1 base and J by 5 bases, with 12 bases between the two germline ends. The V gene's germline CDR1 is SGHTA and CDR2 FQGNSA. The CDR3 sequence is 14 residues long. The CDR3 spells CASSLGILANEQYF. The DNA for the CDR3 is TGTGCCAGCAGCTTAGGGATTTTGGCGAACGAGCAGTACTTC.

The chain couples TRBV24-1 to TRBJ2-1; 10 bases map to TRBD2. V dropped 10 bases and J dropped 7; count of bases not matched to a gene: 9. This CDR3 region has 14 residues. Per the germline V gene, CDR1 is KGHDR and CDR2 is SFDVKD. As DNA, the CDR3 is TGTGCCACAACCCACTCTAGCGGGAGTAATGAGCAGTTCTTC. Its protein is CATTHSSGSNEQFF.

This chain joins TRBV12-3 or TRBV12-4 and TRBJ2-2; D may match TRBD1 or TRBD2 (5 bases each). CDR3 length equals 14 residues. Trimming cost V 6 bases and J 3 bases, with 11 bases left between them. CDR3 residues: CASSWDGHTGELFF. The CDR3 DNA is TGTGCCAGCAGCTGGGACGGGCACACCGGGGAGCTGTTTTTT.

This chain uses TRBV19 with TRBJ1-6, with D tentatively TRBD1 (6 bases). Looked up from germline, CDR1 is LNHDA and CDR2 is SQIVND (reference sequence). The CDR3 covers 15 residues. Trimming left V 3 bases short and J 7 bases short, with 13 bases between. The CDR3 nucleotides read TGTGCCAGTAGTATTAACAGGGAAAAGAATTCACCCCTCCACTTT. Encoded protein: CASSINREKNSPLHF. Using reference TRBV19 and TRBJ1-6 for the parts outside the CDR3, the full variable domain is DGGITQSPKYLFRKEGQNVTLSCEQNLNHDAMYWYRQDPGQGLRLIYYSQIVNDFQKGDIAEGYSVSREKKESFPLTVTSAQKNPTAFYLCASSINREKNSPLHFGNGTRLTVT.

This sequence joins TRBV5-1 and TRBJ2-1; D perhaps matches TRBD2 (6 bases). CDR1 SGHRS and CDR2 YFSETQ come from the germline V gene. Trimming took off 4 bases at V and 6 bases at J, with 14 bases between the two ends. The CDR3 totals 14 residues. The CDR3 DNA is TGCGCCAGCAGCCCTAGGGGACTTACCAATGAGCAGTTCTTC. Translated: CASSPRGLTNEQFF.

This clonotype showed up just a few times. V usage is TRBV29-1 and J usage is TRBJ1-2; D perhaps matches TRBD1 (5 bases). V was trimmed by 6 bases and J by 5 bases, leaving 13 bases between them. The V gene's germline CDR1 is SQVTM and CDR2 ANQGSEA. There are 12 residues in the CDR3. The CDR3 reads CSVPTGGYGYTF. CDR3 bases: TGCAGCGTGCCGACGGGGGGTTATGGCTACACCTTC.

A few counts support this clonotype. This chain connects TRBV15 to TRBJ2-2; D assignment may be TRBD1 or TRBD2 (5 bases each). The CDR3 is made up of 13 amino acids. The germline V gene has CDR1 LNHNV and CDR2 YYDKDF (reference sequence). V was pared by 1 base and J by 6 bases, with 6 bases between. The chain's CDR3 is CATSRAGPGELFF. CDR3 in DNA: TGTGCCACCAGCAGAGCGGGGCCCGGGGAGCTGTTTTTT.

The rearrangement uses TRBV15 and TRBJ1-1, with a tentative D call TRBD1 (5 bases). CDR1 and CDR2 from the germline V gene are LNHNV and YYDKDF (reference sequence). The V end was cut by 8 bases, the J end by 1 base, with 14 bases between. The CDR3 runs to 14 residues. The CDR3 is CATARGVWNTEAFF. CDR3 in DNA: TGTGCCACCGCCCGGGGGGTGTGGAACACTGAAGCTTTCTTT. Filled out from reference TRBV15 and TRBJ1-1, the complete variable domain reads DAMVIQNPRYQVTQFGKPVTLSCSQTLNHNVMYWYQQKSSQAPKLLFHYYDKDFNNEADTPDNFQSRRPNTSFCFLDIRSPGLGDTAMYLCATARGVWNTEAFFGQGTRLTVV.

This clonotype was seen at least ten times. The chain links TRBV12-3 or TRBV12-4 to TRBJ2-5; possible D gene TRBD1, 5 bases. The CDR3 contains 14 residues. The ends were cut back, 2 bases at V and 2 bases at J, with 9 bases in the middle. The CDR3: CASSLPGLQETQYF. Here the CDR3 DNA reads TGTGCCAGCAGTTTACCAGGGCTGCAAGAGACCCAGTACTTC.

This clonotype was observed a few times. This chain joins TRBV7-2 and TRBJ1-2, with D tentatively TRBD1 (6 bases). The CDR3 is 16 residues long. Trimming removed 8 bases at V and 6 bases at J, with 25 bases between. Germline lookup yields CDR1 SGHTA and CDR2 FQGNSA. DNA for the CDR3: TGTGCCAGCCGCGGGGGGGGCTTTATGAGGACGGATGGCTACACCTTC. Protein: CASRGGGFMRTDGYTF.